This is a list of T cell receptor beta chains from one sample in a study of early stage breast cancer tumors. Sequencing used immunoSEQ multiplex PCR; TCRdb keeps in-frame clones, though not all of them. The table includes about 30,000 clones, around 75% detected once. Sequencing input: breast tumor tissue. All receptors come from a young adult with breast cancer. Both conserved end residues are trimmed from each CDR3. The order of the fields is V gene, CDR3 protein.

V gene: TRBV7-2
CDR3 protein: ASSIDGRNSPLH

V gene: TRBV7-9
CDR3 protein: ASSSIATSWVEQY

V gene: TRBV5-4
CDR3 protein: ASILDSLNTEAF

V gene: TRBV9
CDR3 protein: ASSVAPLAGLSSYNEQF

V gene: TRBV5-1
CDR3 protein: ASRGLATRDEQF

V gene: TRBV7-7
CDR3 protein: ASSLSMNTEAF

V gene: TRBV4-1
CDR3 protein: ASSLTLGPARETQY

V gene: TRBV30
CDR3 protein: AWSARSSGGYNEQF

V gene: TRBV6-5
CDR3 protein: ASSYSGSSGNTIY

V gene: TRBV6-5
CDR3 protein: ASSPSRQREQY

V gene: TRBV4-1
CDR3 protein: ASSQAQASYEQY

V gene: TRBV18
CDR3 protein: ASSPAEETQY

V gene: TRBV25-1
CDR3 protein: ASSTTETQY

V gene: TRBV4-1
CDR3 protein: ASSREGLINGGNTIY

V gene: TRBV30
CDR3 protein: AWSGGNTETQY

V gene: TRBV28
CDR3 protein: ASTWPGQGYEQY

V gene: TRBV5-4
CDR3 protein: ASGLGADANYGYT

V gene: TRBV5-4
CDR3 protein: ASSLEGNTGELF

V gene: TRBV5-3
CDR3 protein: ARSSWDRTNTGELF

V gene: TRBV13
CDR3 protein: ASSVTQKYEQY

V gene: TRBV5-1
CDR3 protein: ASSSGQARFTDTQY

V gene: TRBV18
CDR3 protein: ASSLTGTSGSESYEQY

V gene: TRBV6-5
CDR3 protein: ASSNLGQGRGYT

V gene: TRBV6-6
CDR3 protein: ASRGTGGQETQY

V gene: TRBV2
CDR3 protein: ASSETGRAGNTIY

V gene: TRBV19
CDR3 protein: ASSIWGARQPQH

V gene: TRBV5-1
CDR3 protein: ASSLPGLAGELF

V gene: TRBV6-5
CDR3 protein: ASSYYGENYGYT

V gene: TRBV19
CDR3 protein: ASSISLALYNEQF

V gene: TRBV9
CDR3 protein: ASSVAGIGYNEQF

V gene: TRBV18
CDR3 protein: ASSTSGSSNEQF

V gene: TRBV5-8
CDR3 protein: ATYTGGQNTEAF

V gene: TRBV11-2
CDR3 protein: ASSPSGLAGGSYNEQF

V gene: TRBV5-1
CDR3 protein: ASSLAQVSTGELF

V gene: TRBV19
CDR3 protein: ASSTRDRSSTNEKLF

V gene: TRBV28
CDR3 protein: ASSSIRGIGKGRAYEQY

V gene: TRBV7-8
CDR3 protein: ASTLWTSGRNNEQF

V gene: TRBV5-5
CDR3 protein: ASSFGQGPYEQY

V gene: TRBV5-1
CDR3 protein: ASSLTTVNREGYT

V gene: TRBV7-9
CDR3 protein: ASSLGQGGQPQH

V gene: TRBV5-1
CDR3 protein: ASKRGAPGSETEAF

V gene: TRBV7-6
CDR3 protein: ASSLGLLSTNEQF

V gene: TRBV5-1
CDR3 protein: ASSLVGSSYNEQF

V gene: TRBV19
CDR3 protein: ASSISVGTGGETQY

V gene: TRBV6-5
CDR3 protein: ASSRQGRNTGELF

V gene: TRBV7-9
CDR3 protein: ASSQDRTETNEQF

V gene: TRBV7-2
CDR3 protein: ASSSDVGNTIY

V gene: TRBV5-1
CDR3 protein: ASSLAGTSNEKLF

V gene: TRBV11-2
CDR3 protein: ASSPGVPGQKTYEQY

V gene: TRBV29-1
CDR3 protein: SVEDRGNRGA

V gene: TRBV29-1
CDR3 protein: SVIPTSAATQY

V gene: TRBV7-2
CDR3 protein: ASSLWAGFSQPQH

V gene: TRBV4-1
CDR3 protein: ASKARGQSTGELF

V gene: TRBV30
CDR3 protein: AWSLGPINTDTQY

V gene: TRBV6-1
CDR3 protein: ASSEFGEQY

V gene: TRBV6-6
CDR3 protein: ASSRESEQF